The entry that follows covers one T cell receptor (beta chain) sequence. Its specificity is not known. Data came from immunoSEQ multiplex PCR; TCRdb stores just in-frame clones and leaves some out. The sample lists roughly 44,000 clones, 65% to 85% seen once, with 6.8% in the top ten. The data were obtained in a study of OX40 agonist ivuxolimab in advanced cancers. Across the study: Patients in the trial were receiving intravenous ivuxolimab every 2 weeks, at doses of 0.01 to 10 mg/kg.

Study results and limitations: Not determined was the antigen specificity of the expanded peripheral T cells. In a subset of nonresponders, normalized T-cell clonal expansion was also low.

The length of the CDR3 is 16 residues. V gave up 0 bases and J gave up 1 base, with 10 bases separating them. Germline CDR1 is WNHNN and CDR2 is SYGVQD (reference sequence). The starting material was CD4+ or CD8+ T cells sorted from blood, obtained in a trial of the OX40 agonist ivuxolimab. The clonotype was recovered from an adult with an advanced solid tumor such as melanoma, head and neck, liver or kidney cancer. The chain carries TRBV10-1 and TRBJ2-1; possibly TRBD2 for D (5 bases). The CDR3 DNA reads as TGCGCCAGCAGTGAGTCCGACTACCGATCCTACAATGAGCAGTTCTTC. Translation: CASSESDYRSYNEQFF.